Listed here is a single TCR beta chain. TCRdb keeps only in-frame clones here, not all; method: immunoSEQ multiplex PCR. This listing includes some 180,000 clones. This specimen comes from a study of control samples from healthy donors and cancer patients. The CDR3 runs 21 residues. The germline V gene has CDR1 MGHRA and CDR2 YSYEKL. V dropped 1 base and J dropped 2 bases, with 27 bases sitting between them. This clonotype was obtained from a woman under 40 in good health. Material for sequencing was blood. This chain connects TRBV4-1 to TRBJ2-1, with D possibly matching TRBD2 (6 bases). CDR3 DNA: TGCGCCAGCAGCCAAGGGGTTTTGCGGCCTAAGGTCGGACTAACCTACAATGAGCAGTTCTTC. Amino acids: CASSQGVLRPKVGLTYNEQFF.